Listed here are 3 T cell receptor beta chains from one sample, sequenced in a study of shared clonotypes between healthy human individuals. The assay was immunoSEQ multiplex PCR, and TCRdb's table has in-frame clones only and misses some. The top ten clones hold roughly half of a sample with around 83,000 clones, over 55% of them seen once. Sequencing was done on a sample of memory CD8+ T cells sorted from blood. The subset denotes: CD45RO+ cells pooled with CCR7-negative TemRA cells. These receptors were obtained from a man aged 25 to 40 in good health.

The chain has TRBV5-5 and TRBJ2-3, with D possibly being TRBD2 (5 bases). Per germline, CDR1 SGHKS and CDR2 YYEKEE (reference sequence). Trimming took off 3 bases at V and 0 bases at J, with 8 bases between the two ends. CDR3 size: 14 residues. This CDR3 reads CASSSERSTDTQYF. In DNA, the CDR3 is TGTGCCAGCAGCTCGGAGCGGAGCACAGATACGCAGTATTTT.

V and J are TRBV11-2 and TRBJ2-3; D possibly corresponds to TRBD2 (5 bases). CDR1 is SGHAT and CDR2 is FQNNGV in the germline V gene. CDR3 length: 16 amino acids. The V end was cut by 3 bases, the J end by 2 bases, with 15 bases between. CDR3 loop: CASSLGALKDTDTQYF. The CDR3 DNA sequence: TGTGCCAGCAGCTTGGGAGCTCTAAAGGACACAGATACGCAGTATTTT.

V is TRBV30 and J is TRBJ2-3; D is perhaps TRBD1 or TRBD2 (5 bases each). The length of the CDR3 is 13 residues. Germline CDR1 reads GTSNPN; CDR2 reads SVGIG (reference sequence). With 1 base removed from V and 9 bases from J, the gap between germline ends came to 14 bases. DNA for the CDR3: TGTGCCTGGAGTGCTGGGACCGGGAACACGCAGTATTTT. The encoded protein is CAWSAGTGNTQYF.